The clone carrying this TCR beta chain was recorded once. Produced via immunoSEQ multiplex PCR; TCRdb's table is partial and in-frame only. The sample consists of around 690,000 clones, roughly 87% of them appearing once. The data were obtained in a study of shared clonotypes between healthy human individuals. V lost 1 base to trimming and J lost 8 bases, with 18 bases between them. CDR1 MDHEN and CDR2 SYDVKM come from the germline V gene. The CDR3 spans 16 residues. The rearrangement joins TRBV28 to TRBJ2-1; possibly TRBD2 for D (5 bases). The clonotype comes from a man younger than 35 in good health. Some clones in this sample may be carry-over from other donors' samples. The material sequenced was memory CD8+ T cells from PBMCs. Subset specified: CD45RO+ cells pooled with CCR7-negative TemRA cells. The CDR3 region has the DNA TGTGCCAGCAGTTTATTGGCGGGTACCCTTAAGGATGAGCAGTTCTTC. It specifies CASSLLAGTLKDEQFF.